The sequence of this T cell receptor (beta chain) was determined in a study of cytotoxic CD8 clonotypes in ibrutinib-treated CLL. Sequenced by immunoSEQ multiplex PCR; TCRdb stores in-frame clones only, minus some. Seen here are roughly 250,000 clones, 60% to 75% observed once, and the top ten hold 15%. This clone was observed a handful of times. There are 18 residues in the CDR3. With 4 bases removed from V and 0 bases from J, the gap between germline ends came to 19 bases. Germline loops: CDR1 MGHDK, CDR2 SYGVNS. The TCR comes from a human donor with chronic lymphocytic leukemia. The source material was PBMCs, sampled after 24 months of ibrutinib treatment. The chain is built from TRBV25-1 and TRBJ1-3; D is ambiguous. This CDR3 reads CASSGPNPIILSGNTIYF. DNA of the CDR3: TGTGCCAGCAGTGGCCCAAACCCAATTATACTCTCTGGAAACACCATATATTTT. The whole variable domain, filled in from reference TRBV25-1 and TRBJ1-3, reads EADIYQTPRYLVIGTGKKITLECSQTMGHDKMYWYQQDPGMELHLIHYSYGVNSTEKGDLSSESTVSRIRTEHFPLTLESARPSHTSQYLCASSGPNPIILSGNTIYFGEGSWLTVV.